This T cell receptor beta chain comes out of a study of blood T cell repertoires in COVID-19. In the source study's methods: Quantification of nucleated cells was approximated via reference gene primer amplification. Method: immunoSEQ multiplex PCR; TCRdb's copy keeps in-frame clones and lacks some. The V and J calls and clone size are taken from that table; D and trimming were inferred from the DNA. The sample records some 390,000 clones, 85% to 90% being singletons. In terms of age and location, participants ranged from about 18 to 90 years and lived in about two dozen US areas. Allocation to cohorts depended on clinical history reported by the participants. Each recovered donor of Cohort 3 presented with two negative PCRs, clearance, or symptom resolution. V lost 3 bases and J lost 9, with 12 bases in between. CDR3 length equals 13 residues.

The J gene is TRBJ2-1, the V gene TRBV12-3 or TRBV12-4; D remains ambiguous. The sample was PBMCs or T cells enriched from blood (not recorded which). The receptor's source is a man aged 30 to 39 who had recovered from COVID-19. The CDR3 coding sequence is TGTGCCAGCAGTTTTCAAAACTCGGTTGAGCAGTTCTTC. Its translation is CASSFQNSVEQFF.